Below are 26 T cell receptor delta chains sequenced from a single sample in a study of gamma-delta chains in newborns, infants, children. TCRdb redid clone calling on the reads using CATT. The sample holds 2,500 or so delta-chain clones; 7.5% to 10% are singletons and the top ten take about a sixth. The sample was blood. The source is a child who was a newborn, infant or young child, either healthy, febrile or measles-vaccinated (not recorded which).

A word on this clone: The protein recorded in TCRdb matches a much larger clone and deviates from this DNA's translation at residue 13, suggesting a read error; the protein here is obtained by translating the DNA. The genes are TRDV2 and TRDJ3, with TRDD3 identical over 8 bases. The CDR3 spans 15 residues. Looked up from germline, CDR1 is GEAIGNYY and CDR2 is EKD. The CDR3 sequence: CACDQGIPGTRQTFF. The CDR3 DNA sequence: TGTGCCTGTGACCAGGGGATACCGGGCACCCGACAGACGTTTTTC.

This clone was counted between two and nine times. The genes are TRDV2 and TRDJ3, with TRDD3 identical over 13 bases. Germline-derived CDR1 and CDR2 are GEAIGNYY and EKD. The CDR3 consists of 21 residues. The trim removed 3 bases at V and 3 bases at J, leaving 13 bases unmatched. The CDR3 DNA reads TGTGCCTGTGACCCCCTACTGGGGGATACGCGTAAAGGCTGGGACACCCGACAGATGTTTTTC. Translated: CACDPLLGDTRKGWDTRQMFF.

A few counts support this clone. The protein in this entry is translated from the DNA; at residue 14 it differs from the protein listed in TCRdb. The chain has TRDV2 and TRDJ3, with D possibly being TRDD3 (6 bases). Per the germline V gene, CDR1 is GEAIGNYY and CDR2 is EKD. The CDR3 is 20 residues long. CDR3: CACDTPGFGSLSWGTRQMFF. CDR3 nucleotides: TGTGCCTGTGACACCCCTGGGTTCGGATCCCTCTCCTGGGGCACCCGACAGATGTTTTTC.

Details on this clone: For this DNA, TCRdb reports the protein of a much larger clone, which diverges at residue 8, most likely from a read error; the protein presented here is translated directly from the DNA. The V and J genes are TRDV2 and TRDJ3; 7 bases are shared with TRDD3. This CDR3 has 19 amino acids. Trimming removed 3 bases from V and 0 bases from J; junction bases left unmatched: 10. Germline V gene data show CDR1 as GEAIGNYY and CDR2 as EKD. The CDR3: CACDPLGATSSWDTRQMFF. CDR3 sequence (DNA): TGTGCCTGTGACCCCCTGGGGGCTACGAGCTCCTGGGACACCCGACAGATGTTTTTC.

As concerns this clone: One end of the junction is discordant with germline, which a read error may explain. This sample also contains other DNA sequences that code for the same CDR3. The V call is TRDV2, the J call TRDJ2; 8 positions agree with TRDD3. The CDR3 runs 14 residues. Germline CDR1 reads GEAIGNYY; CDR2 reads EKD. CDR3 DNA sequence: TGTGCCATACTGGGGGCTACTTTGACAGCCCAACTCTTCTTT. It codes for CAILGATLTAQLFF.

There are a few counts of this clone. TCRdb's listed protein matches a much larger clone and diverges from this DNA's translation at residue 9, likely through a read error; the protein shown comes from the DNA. The chain employs TRDV2 and TRDJ3, with 8 bases fitting TRDD3. Looked up from germline, CDR1 is GEAIGNYY and CDR2 is EKD. The CDR3 has 18 amino acids. Germline trimming cut 0 bases from V and 2 bases from J; bases unmatched to any gene: 5. CDR3 DNA sequence: TGTGCCTGTGACACCGTACTGGGGGGTACCTGGGACACCCGACAGATGTTTTTC. Protein: CACDTVLGGTWDTRQMFF.

This clone showed up just a few times. Given a far larger clone just one base away, this is likely a sequencing read error. Other DNA sequences in the sample encode the same CDR3. The chain links TRDV2 to TRDJ2, with TRDD3 matching 8 bases. The CDR3 has 15 amino acids. Germline CDR1 reads GEAIGNYY; CDR2 reads EKD. The CDR3 loop is CACDVLGALTAQLFF. The CDR3 coding sequence is TGTGCCTGTGACGTACTGGGGGCTTTGACAGCGCAACTCTTCTTT.

The chain couples TRDV2 to TRDJ3, with TRDD3 matching over 11 bases. Germline V gives CDR1 GEAIGNYY, CDR2 EKD. Trimming took 9 bases from V and 0 from J; bases not matched to a gene: 15. The CDR3 spans 20 residues. The CDR3, as DNA: TGTGCCACCGTGAATGGGGGATACGCGATTAGCTCCTGGGACACCCGACAGATGTTTTTC. Encoded protein: CATVNGGYAISSWDTRQMFF.

This clone was seen a few times. Just one base apart from a much larger clone, this may be a read error. The rearrangement joins TRDV2 to TRDJ3; 11 bases map to TRDD3. Unmatched junction bases numbered 12, after V lost 3 bases and J lost 0 bases. Germline V lookup: CDR1 GEAIGNYY, CDR2 EKD. The CDR3 runs 21 residues. CDR3 DNA sequence: TGTGCCTGTGACTCCGTTGGTGGGGGATACGAGAGCTCCTGGGACACCCGACAGATGTTTTTC. Its protein product is CACDSVGGGYESSWDTRQMFF.

This clone has just a few counts. The TCRdb record carries a much larger clone's protein, which differs from this DNA's translation at residue 16; a read error is the likely cause, and the protein listed here is the DNA translation. The J gene is TRDJ3, the V gene TRDV2, with D possibly being TRDD3 (5 bases). The CDR3 is 18 residues long. The germline V gene encodes CDR1 GEAIGNYY and CDR2 EKD. CDR3 sequence (DNA): TGTGCCTGTGACACAGCCGGGGCGAGCTCCTGGGACACCCGACAGATATTTTTC. This codes for CACDTAGASSWDTRQIFF.

The rearrangement joins TRDV2 to TRDJ3; 9 nucleotides line up with TRDD3. Germline V CDR1 and CDR2: GEAIGNYY, EKD. This CDR3 is built from 15 residues. V lost 9 bases, J lost 2 bases, and 4 bases stayed unmatched. The CDR3 here is CATVGDTWDTRQMFF. CDR3 coding DNA: TGTGCCACCGTGGGGGATACCTGGGACACCCGACAGATGTTTTTC.

This clone was counted only a few times. The protein here is the DNA translation, as the TCRdb protein differs from it at residue 13. The V call is TRDV2, the J call TRDJ3, with 12 nucleotides matching TRDD3. V lost 2 bases to trimming and J lost 1 base; unmatched junction nucleotides: 2. The CDR3 loop spans 18 amino acids. Per germline, CDR1 GEAIGNYY and CDR2 EKD. The CDR3 is CACDILGDTSWDTRQMFF. As DNA, the CDR3 is TGTGCCTGTGACATACTGGGGGATACTTCCTGGGACACCCGACAGATGTTTTTC.

Judged by abundance, this clone is large. The sample contains more than one DNA sequence encoding this CDR3. The chain employs TRDV2 and TRDJ3, with 10 nucleotides matching TRDD3. This CDR3 is 17 amino acids long. Germline CDR1 and CDR2: GEAIGNYY and EKD. The V and J ends lost 3 bases and 1 base, in that order; junction bases with no gene match: 2. This CDR3 is CACDVLGDSWDTRQMFF. In DNA, the CDR3 is TGTGCCTGTGACGTACTGGGGGATTCCTGGGACACCCGACAGATGTTTTTC.

This clone was recorded a few times. V and J are TRDV1 and TRDJ3; TRDD3 matches 13 bases. This CDR3 is built from 25 residues. Germline CDR1 TSWWSYY, CDR2 QGS. Trimming took 1 base from V and 0 from J; bases not matched to a gene: 18. CDR3 region: CALGEQSKLLGDTSKGSWDTRQMFF. The CDR3 region has the DNA TGTGCTCTTGGGGAACAGTCCAAACTACTGGGGGATACGTCTAAGGGCTCCTGGGACACCCGACAGATGTTTTTC.

This chain connects TRDV1 to TRDJ1; the D gene is possibly TRDD2 (6 bases). V gave up 0 bases and J gave up 2 bases, with 28 bases separating them. Germline values: CDR1 TSWWSYY, CDR2 QGS. This CDR3 has 21 residues. The CDR3 here is CALGELLPPKGPRTGTDKLIF. CDR3 in DNA: TGTGCTCTTGGGGAACTCCTTCCGCCTAAGGGGCCCCGGACGGGTACCGATAAACTCATCTTT.

A remark on this clone: TCRdb's listed protein matches a much larger clone and diverges from this DNA's translation at residue 17, likely through a read error; the protein shown comes from the DNA. The chain has TRDV2 and TRDJ1, with 9 bases matching TRDD3. There are 18 residues in the CDR3. The germline gives CDR1 GEAIGNYY, CDR2 EKD. CDR3 amino acids: CACDRVRSGIRRTDKLTF. Written as DNA, the CDR3 is TGTGCCTGTGACCGGGTTCGTTCGGGGATACGCCGGACCGATAAACTCACCTTT.

A remark on this clone: Mismatch with germline at one junction end may stem from a read error. The V call is TRDV1, the J call TRDJ1; TRDD3 matches at 11 bases. The CDR3 length is 22 residues. Germline V CDR1 and CDR2: TSWWSYY, QGS. The CDR3 region is CALEEGGGSFWGIRPYTDKLIF. CDR3 DNA: TGTGCTCTTGAGGAAGGTGGAGGTTCCTTTTGGGGGATACGCCCATACACCGATAAACTCATCTTT.

By sample share, this clone is large. This rearrangement joins TRDV2 to TRDJ3; TRDD3 aligns across 13 bases. This CDR3 is 21 amino acids long. Per the germline V gene, CDR1 is GEAIGNYY and CDR2 is EKD. The V segment lost 0 bases and the J segment 2 bases; nucleotides outside the gene matches: 9. The CDR3 coding sequence is TGTGCCTGTGACACCGTAGTACTGGGGGATACGAGGGCCTGGGACACCCGACAGATGTTTTTC. Translating gives CACDTVVLGDTRAWDTRQMFF.

Sample share makes this clone large. The rearrangement links TRDV2 to TRDJ1, with 8 bases fitting TRDD3. Trimming at V came to 0 bases and at J to 2 bases, leaving 7 bases not matched to a gene. CDR3 length equals 16 residues. Germline-derived CDR1 and CDR2 are GEAIGNYY and EKD. For the CDR3, the DNA is TGTGCCTGTGACACCGCCGAGGGATACGCGACCGATAAACTCATCTTT. Protein sequence: CACDTAEGYATDKLIF.

With regard to this clone: TCRdb records a much larger clone's protein for this DNA, with a difference at residue 4 that likely arises from a read error; the protein given is the translation of the DNA. The V and J genes are TRDV2 and TRDJ1; tentative D call: TRDD3 (6 bases). CDR3 length equals 15 residues. Germline CDR1 reads GEAIGNYY; CDR2 reads EKD. CDR3 sequence reads: CACNTVGMYTDKLIF. The CDR3 DNA reads as TGTGCCTGTAACACAGTGGGGATGTACACCGATAAACTCATCTTT.

This clone is medium-sized in the sample. V and J are TRDV1 and TRDJ1; D might be TRDD1 or TRDD2, each matching 5 bases. This CDR3 region has 18 residues. Germline CDR1 and CDR2: TSWWSYY and QGS. V was trimmed by 4 bases and J by 0 bases, leaving 21 bases between them. The CDR3 reads CALGGNAFPPWYTDKLIF. CDR3 bases: TGTGCTCTTGGGGGAAATGCCTTTCCTCCATGGTACACCGATAAACTCATCTTT.

The table lists this clone with a few counts. TCRdb lists the protein of a much larger clone for this DNA, which differs at residue 4, so this is likely a read error; the protein given here is translated from the DNA itself. This chain links TRDV2 with TRDJ3; 7 bases are shared with TRDD3. CDR1 and CDR2 (germline): GEAIGNYY, EKD. The CDR3 extends over 17 amino acids. The CDR3 nucleotides are TGTGCCTGTGCCACCTGGGGGCCCTCCTGGGACACCCGACAGATGTTTTTC. This codes for CACATWGPSWDTRQMFF.

As regards this clone: The same CDR3 arises from other DNA sequences in this sample as well. The V gene is TRDV2, the J gene TRDJ1; 12 nucleotides line up with TRDD3. The V gene's germline CDR1 is GEAIGNYY and CDR2 EKD. The V and J ends lost 1 base and 0 bases, in that order; junction bases with no gene match: 17. The length of the CDR3 is 21 residues. CDR3 region: CACDTVPLLGDTAPYTDKLIF. The CDR3 nucleotides are TGTGCCTGTGACACGGTGCCACTACTGGGGGATACAGCTCCGTACACCGATAAACTCATCTTT.

Comment on this clone: The translation of this DNA and the TCRdb protein of a much larger clone differ at residue 14, probably owing to a read error; the protein shown here is translated from the DNA. The chain couples TRDV2 to TRDJ2; 9 positions agree with TRDD3. The CDR3 extends over 18 amino acids. In germline, CDR1 is GEAIGNYY, CDR2 EKD. The CDR3 protein is CACDGLGDPLALTGQLFF. The DNA of the CDR3 is TGTGCCTGTGACGGTCTGGGGGATCCTCTAGCTTTGACAGGACAACTCTTCTTT.

This clone qualifies as medium-sized. At the DNA level, this CDR3 is encoded by other sequences in the same sample as well. The genes are TRDV2 and TRDJ3; 10 nucleotides align to TRDD3. CDR1 is GEAIGNYY, CDR2 EKD, per germline. V shed 0 bases and J 0 bases; nucleotides not matched to a gene: 10. The CDR3 loop spans 21 amino acids. The CDR3 DNA reads as TGTGCCTGTGACACCGTACTGGGGGATCCCTATAGCTCCTGGGACACCCGACAGATGTTTTTC. The encoded protein is CACDTVLGDPYSSWDTRQMFF.

Relative to its sample, this clone is medium-sized (0.01 to 0.1%). One base away lies a much larger clone, so this may be a sequencing read error. This chain joins TRDV2 and TRDJ1; 8 bases match TRDD3. CDR3 length equals 14 residues. The V segment lost 0 bases and the J segment 3 bases; nucleotides outside the gene matches: 2. Germline lookup yields CDR1 GEAIGNYY and CDR2 EKD. CDR3 DNA sequence: TGTGCCTGTGACACCGTGGGATACGCCGATAAACTCATCTTT. Translated, it gives CACDTVGYADKLIF.